This T cell receptor beta chain was found in a study of blood T cell repertoires in COVID-19. The CDR3 contains 13 residues. The V gene end was trimmed by 7 bases and the J gene end by 0 bases; junction bases not matched to a gene: 2. Germline lookup yields CDR1 SNHLY and CDR2 FYNNEI. Turning to this clone: The same CDR3 arises from other DNA sequences in this sample as well.

Recruits, aged roughly 18 to 89 years, lived in 24 US areas. Recovered status in Cohort 3 required two negative PCRs, clearance, or symptom resolution. In the source study's methods: Amplification with reference gene primers provided the estimates of nucleated cell counts. Assay used: immunoSEQ multiplex PCR; TCRdb lists only in-frame clones, some missing. That table furnishes V, J and clone size, whereas the DNA furnished D and trimming. The sample has 200,000 to 250,000 clones; over 65% are singletons. This sequence was found in a woman aged 55-70 years who had recovered from COVID-19. Sequences were obtained from PBMCs or T cells enriched from blood (not recorded which). This chain uses TRBV2 with TRBJ1-1; TRBD1 agrees at 7 bases. CDR3 nucleotide sequence: TGTGCCAGCAAAGGACAGGTGAACACTGAAGCTTTCTTT. This gives the protein CASKGQVNTEAFF. The whole variable domain, filled in from reference TRBV2 and TRBJ1-1, reads EPEVTQTPSHQVTQMGQEVILRCVPISNHLYFYWYRQILGQKVEFLVSFYNNEISEKSEIFDDQFSVERPDGSNFTLKIRSTKLEDSAMYFCASKGQVNTEAFFGQGTRLTVV.